The 8 T cell receptor beta chains below come from one sample, sequenced in a study of T cells after yellow fever vaccination. TCRdb itself ran the 5' RACE reads through MiXCR, one entry per CDR3 protein. The profile covers around 400,000 distinct CDR3 sequences, with around a tenth appearing a single time and around 19% taken by the ten largest. The sample in question was PBMCs, obtained on the day of the first yellow fever vaccination. The receptors here all came from a man between 18 and 35 years old who received the YFV17D yellow fever vaccine.

This clonotype appeared many times. The chain recombines TRBV6-5 with TRBJ1-2, with D hard to call. This CDR3 spans 13 amino acids. The germline gives CDR1 MNHEY, CDR2 SVGAGI. V lost 0 bases to trimming and J lost 4 bases, with 6 bases between them. CDR3 amino acids: CASSYSGSYGYTF. CDR3 nucleotides: TGTGCCAGCAGTTACTCGGGGAGCTATGGCTACACCTTC.

The V gene is TRBV3-1, the J gene TRBJ2-4; no clear D gene. V lost 6 bases and J 1 base, leaving 13 bases between the germline ends. Germline V gene data show CDR1 as LGHDT and CDR2 as YNNKEL (reference sequence). The CDR3 is made up of 15 amino acids. CDR3: CASSSNSEAKNIQYF. In DNA form, the CDR3 reads TGTGCCAGCAGTTCTAACTCTGAGGCCAAAAACATTCAGTACTTC.

This rearrangement joins TRBV5-1 to TRBJ2-7; D unresolved. In germline, CDR1 is SGHRS, CDR2 YFSETQ. V was trimmed by 0 bases and J by 4 bases, leaving 14 bases between them. The CDR3 is 15 residues long. The CDR3 sequence: CASSLVLESSYEQYV. The CDR3 DNA sequence: TGCGCCAGCAGCTTGGTATTGGAGAGCTCTTACGAGCAGTACGTC.

This clonotype has only a few counts. This chain joins TRBV6-5 and TRBJ1-1; 10 nucleotides line up with TRBD1. J was trimmed by 5 bases and V by 4 bases; bases with no gene match: 7. The CDR3 contains 15 residues. Germline values: CDR1 MNHEY, CDR2 SVGAGI. DNA of the CDR3: TGTGCCAGCAGTTTAAAACCGGGACAGGGGACTGAAGCTTTCTTT. Translation gives CASSLKPGQGTEAFF.

This clonotype turned up a few times. The J gene is TRBJ1-5, the V gene TRBV4-2; D remains unclear. CDR1 is LGHNA, CDR2 YNFKEQ, per germline. V was clipped by 0 bases and J by 0 bases, with 6 bases between them. This CDR3 contains 15 residues. In DNA, the CDR3 is TGTGCCAGCAGCCAAGAGGGTTATAGCAATCAGCCCCAGCATTTT. Amino acid sequence: CASSQEGYSNQPQHF.

This clonotype was counted a few times. This chain connects TRBV7-2 to TRBJ1-4; possible D gene TRBD1, 5 bases. This CDR3 spans 16 amino acids. The germline V gene encodes CDR1 SGHTA and CDR2 FQGNSA. V lost 2 bases, J lost 0 bases, and 10 bases lay in between. The DNA of the CDR3 is TGTGCCAGCAGCTTAAGCCAGGGTGCAACTAATGAAAAACTGTTTTTT. This sequence encodes CASSLSQGATNEKLFF.

There are a few counts of this clonotype. This chain joins TRBV7-2 and TRBJ2-3; D possibly uses TRBD1 or TRBD2 (5 bases each). CDR3 length: 16 amino acids. Germline values: CDR1 SGHTA, CDR2 FQGNSA. With 3 bases removed from V and 4 bases from J, the gap between germline ends came to 17 bases. CDR3 DNA sequence: TGTGCCAGCAGCTTCTGGGGCCGAGGGGCAGCAGATACGCAGTATTTT. This codes for CASSFWGRGAADTQYF.

This clonotype has a handful of counts. The rearrangement uses TRBV20-1 and TRBJ2-2; D might be TRBD1 or TRBD2, each matching 6 bases. Trimming removed 6 bases from V and 3 bases from J, with 8 bases in between. Looked up from germline, CDR1 is DFQATT and CDR2 is SNEGSKA (reference sequence). This CDR3 is built from 12 residues. CDR3 amino acids: CSARGDTGELFF. The CDR3 DNA is TGCAGTGCAAGGGGGGACACCGGGGAGCTGTTTTTT.